What follows describes a single T cell receptor beta chain. The antigen is undetermined. TCRdb keeps only in-frame clones here, not all; method: immunoSEQ multiplex PCR. The sample has some 2,000 clones; roughly 20% are singletons. These data come from a study of T cells in localized non-small cell lung cancer. Study findings and constraints: The appearance of a median 57 of the top 100 tumor clones was seen in adjacent lung.

The sequence was collected from a male donor at least 60 years old with stage I lung adenocarcinoma. This specimen was lung tumor tissue, taken before any cancer treatment.

The CDR3 here is CASSYRSVGAGGNEQFF. DNA for the CDR3: TGTGCCAGCAGTTACCGTAGTGTAGGGGCAGGTGGCAATGAGCAGTTCTTC. This chain uses TRBV6-8 with TRBJ2-1, with D possibly being TRBD1 (5 bases). The CDR3 spans 17 residues. In germline, CDR1 is MNHGY, CDR2 SAAAGT. V was trimmed by 2 bases and J by 6 bases, leaving 20 bases between them.